This T cell receptor (beta chain) was sequenced in a study of T cells in localized non-small cell lung cancer. Whole-study results and caveats: Higher T cell density in the blood was associated with longer overall survival, whereas higher adjacent-lung clonality associated with shorter survival. Adjacent lung was found to contain a median roughly 58 of the top 100 tumor clones. Heterogeneity is still possible, as just one tumor region was sequenced. Adjacent uninvolved lung tissue had the highest T cell clonality, exceeding tumor.

CDR3 length: 14 amino acids. Germline loops: CDR1 LNHDA, CDR2 SQIVND (reference sequence). Trimming took 5 bases from V and 1 from J, leaving 10 bases between them. Note on this clone: Its antigen is undetermined.

The data were produced by immunoSEQ multiplex PCR, yet TCRdb's version contains in-frame clones alone and is incomplete. The data contain 9,400 or so clones, roughly 87% of them singletons. The chain recombines TRBV19 with TRBJ2-3, with a weak D call TRBD1 (6 bases). Sequences were derived from peripheral blood, sampled before any cancer treatment. This clonotype was obtained from an older male donor with stage III squamous cell lung carcinoma. The CDR3 spells CASSPRQGTDTQYF. As DNA, the CDR3 is TGTGCCAGTAGTCCAAGACAGGGCACAGATACGCAGTATTTT.